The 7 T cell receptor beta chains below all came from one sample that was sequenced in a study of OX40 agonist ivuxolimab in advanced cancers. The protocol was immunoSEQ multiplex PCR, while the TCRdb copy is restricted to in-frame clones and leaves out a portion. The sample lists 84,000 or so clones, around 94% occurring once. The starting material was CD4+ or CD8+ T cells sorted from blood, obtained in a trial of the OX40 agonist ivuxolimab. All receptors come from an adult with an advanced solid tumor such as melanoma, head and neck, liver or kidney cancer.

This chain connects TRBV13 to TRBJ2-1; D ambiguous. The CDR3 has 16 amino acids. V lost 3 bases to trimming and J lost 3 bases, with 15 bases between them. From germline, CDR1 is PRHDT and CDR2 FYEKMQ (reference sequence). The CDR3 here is CASSFSLGLHYNEQFF. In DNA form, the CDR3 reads TGTGCCAGCAGCTTCAGTCTGGGTCTACACTACAATGAGCAGTTCTTC.

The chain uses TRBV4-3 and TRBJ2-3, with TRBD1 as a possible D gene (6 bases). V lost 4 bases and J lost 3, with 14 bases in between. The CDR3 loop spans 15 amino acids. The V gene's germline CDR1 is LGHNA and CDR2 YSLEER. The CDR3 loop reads CASSPSQGRTDTQYF. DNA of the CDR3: TGCGCCAGCAGCCCATCACAGGGTAGAACAGATACGCAGTATTTT.

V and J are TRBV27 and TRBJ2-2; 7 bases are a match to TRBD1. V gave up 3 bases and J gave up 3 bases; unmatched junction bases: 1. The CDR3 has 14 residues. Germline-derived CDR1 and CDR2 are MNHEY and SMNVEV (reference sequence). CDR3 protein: CASSLGQYTGELFF. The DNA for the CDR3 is TGTGCCAGCAGTTTGGGACAGTACACCGGGGAGCTGTTTTTT.

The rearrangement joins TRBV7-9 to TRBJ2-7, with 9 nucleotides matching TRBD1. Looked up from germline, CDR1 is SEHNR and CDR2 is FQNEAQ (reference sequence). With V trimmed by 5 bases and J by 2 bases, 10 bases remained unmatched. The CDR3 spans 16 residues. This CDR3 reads CASSTPSGTGTYEQYF. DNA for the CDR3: TGTGCCAGCAGCACCCCCTCCGGGACAGGGACCTACGAGCAGTACTTC.

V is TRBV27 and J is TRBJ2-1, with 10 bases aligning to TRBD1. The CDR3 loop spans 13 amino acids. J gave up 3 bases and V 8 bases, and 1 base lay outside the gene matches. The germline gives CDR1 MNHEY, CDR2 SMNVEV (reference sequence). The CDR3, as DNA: TGTGCCAGCCGGACAGGGGGCTACAATGAGCAGTTCTTC. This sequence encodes CASRTGGYNEQFF.

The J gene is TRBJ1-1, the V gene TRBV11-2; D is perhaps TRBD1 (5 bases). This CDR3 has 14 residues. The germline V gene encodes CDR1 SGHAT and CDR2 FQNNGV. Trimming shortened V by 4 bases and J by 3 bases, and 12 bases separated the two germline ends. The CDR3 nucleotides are TGTGCCAGCAGCTCAGAGATAGGGGACACTGAAGCTTTCTTT. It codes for CASSSEIGDTEAFF.

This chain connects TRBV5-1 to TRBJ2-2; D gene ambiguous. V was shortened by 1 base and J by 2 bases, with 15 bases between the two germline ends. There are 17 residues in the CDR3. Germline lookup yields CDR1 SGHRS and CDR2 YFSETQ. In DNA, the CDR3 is TGCGCCAGCAGCTTGCTGGTCCTAAGTACTAACACCGGGGAGCTGTTTTTT. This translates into CASSLLVLSTNTGELFF.